This T cell receptor beta chain stems from a study of cytomegalovirus exposure and HLA in healthy donors. Study-wide points: Most TCRs appeared rarely, but some public TCRs recurred in many donors.

The CDR3 has 13 amino acids. V lost 1 base, J lost 3 bases, and 10 bases lay in between. Germline loops: CDR1 SQVTM, CDR2 ANQGSEA. As regards this clone: Antigen: not known.

The method was immunoSEQ multiplex PCR; TCRdb's version includes in-frame clones alone and lacks a portion of them. The table records tens of thousands of clones, over 85% of them present only once. The sample was PBMCs. The rearrangement uses TRBV29-1 and TRBJ2-7; maybe TRBD1 (6 bases). The TCR originated in a woman in her late teens or twenties in good health and CMV-seronegative. CDR3 loop: CSVEGQGNYEQYF. CDR3 DNA sequence: TGCAGCGTTGAAGGGCAGGGGAACTACGAGCAGTACTTC.